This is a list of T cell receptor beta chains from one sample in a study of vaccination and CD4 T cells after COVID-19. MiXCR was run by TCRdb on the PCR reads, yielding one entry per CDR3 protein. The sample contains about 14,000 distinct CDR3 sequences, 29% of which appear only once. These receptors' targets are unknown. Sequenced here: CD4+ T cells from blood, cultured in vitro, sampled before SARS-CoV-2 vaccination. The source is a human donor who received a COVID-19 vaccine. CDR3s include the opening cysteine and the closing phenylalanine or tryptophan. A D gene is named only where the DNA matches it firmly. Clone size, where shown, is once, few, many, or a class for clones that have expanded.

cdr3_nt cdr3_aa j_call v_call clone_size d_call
TGTGCCAGTTCGGCAGGGGACACTGAAGCTTTCTTT CASSAGDTEAFF TRBJ1-1 TRBV7-2 medium-sized -
TGTGCCAGCAGTGTGACTAGCGGGGGCTACGAGCAGTACTTC CASSVTSGGYEQYF TRBJ2-7 TRBV6-1 - TRBD2
TGTGCCACCAGCAGAGATAAGGAGTATAGCAATCAGCCCCAGCATTTT CATSRDKEYSNQPQHF TRBJ1-5 TRBV15 - -
TGCGCCAGCAGCTTGGGGGGGACCAACTATGGCTACACCTTC CASSLGGTNYGYTF TRBJ1-2 TRBV5-1 few -
TGCGCCAGCAGCTTGGCCAGAGGACTAGCGGGAGAAGAGACCCAGTACTTC CASSLARGLAGEETQYF TRBJ2-5 TRBV5-1 few TRBD2
TGTGCCAGCAGCTTAGTAGAGGGGGCCAATTCACCCCTCCACTTT CASSLVEGANSPLHF TRBJ1-6 TRBV7-8 few TRBD1
TGTGCCAGCAGCTTGGGCAGCTCCTACGAGCAGTACTTC CASSLGSSYEQYF TRBJ2-7 TRBV5-4 - -
TGTGCCAGCAGCCCGGGACGGCTAAGGGACGAGCAGTACTTC CASSPGRLRDEQYF TRBJ2-7 TRBV6-1 few -
TGTGCCATCAGTGAGAGCTCTGGGGCCAACGTCCTGACTTTC CAISESSGANVLTF TRBJ2-6 TRBV10-3 - -
TGCGCCAGCAGCCAGCGGAGTACAGTCTCTGGAAACACCATATATTTT CASSQRSTVSGNTIYF TRBJ1-3 TRBV4-1 once -
TGCAGTGCGAGTGGACTAGCGGGGGCCACGGGGGAGACCCAGTACTTC CSASGLAGATGETQYF TRBJ2-5 TRBV20-1 - TRBD2
TGTGCCAGCAGCTTGGGGGCAAGAACTGAAGCTTTCTTT CASSLGARTEAFF TRBJ1-1 TRBV7-9 - -
TGTGCCAGCAGTGAAGAGGGACTAACCTCCTACGAGCAGTACTTC CASSEEGLTSYEQYF TRBJ2-7 TRBV6-1 - TRBD2
TGCGCCAGCAGCTTGGAGGCCAGAAGCACAGATACGCAGTATTTT CASSLEARSTDTQYF TRBJ2-3 TRBV5-1 - -
TGTGCCAGCAGCTTAGCGGGGGATTCCTACGAGCAGTACTTC CASSLAGDSYEQYF TRBJ2-7 TRBV7-9 once -
TGTGCCAGCAGCCTAGACAACTCTGGAAACACCATATATTTT CASSLDNSGNTIYF TRBJ1-3 TRBV7-3 - -
TGTGCCAGCATTTCTGGAGGACTAGCGGGGGGAGGGGCCAACGTCCTGACTTTC CASISGGLAGGGANVLTF TRBJ2-6 TRBV6-2/TRBV6-3 - TRBD2
TGCAGTGCTAGAGGTTTGGCAGGGTTTCAAGATACGCAGTATTTT CSARGLAGFQDTQYF TRBJ2-3 TRBV20-1 few -
TGCGCCAGCAGCTTGGGACAGGGGGCTGGTGCGGCTTTCTTT CASSLGQGAGAAFF TRBJ1-1 TRBV5-1 - TRBD1
TGTGCCAGCAGTGAATTGGGGAGAGAGACCCAGTACTTC CASSELGRETQYF TRBJ2-5 TRBV2 few -
TGTGCCAGCAGTTATCGGGGGGCCAATCAGCCCCAGCATTTT CASSYRGANQPQHF TRBJ1-5 TRBV6-5 few -
TGTGCCAGCAGCAAAGAGGGGCCAGGTTTAAATGAGCAGTTCTTC CASSKEGPGLNEQFF TRBJ2-1 TRBV21-1 few -
TGTGCCAGCAGCTTGCTGAGCGGGGGGGCCACAGATACGCAGTATTTT CASSLLSGGATDTQYF TRBJ2-3 TRBV2 few TRBD2
TGCAGTGCTAGAGAAGCCCGGGGGGGTCGGACCCAGTACTTC CSAREARGGRTQYF TRBJ2-5 TRBV20-1 few TRBD2
TGTGCCAGCAGTGACCGGGACAGGGGGCAAGAGACCCAGTACTTC CASSDRDRGQETQYF TRBJ2-5 TRBV6-1 few TRBD1
TGTGCCAGTTCACTAGCGGATCCCACAGATACGCAGTATTTT CASSLADPTDTQYF TRBJ2-3 TRBV6-1 few TRBD2
TGCGCCAGCGGGGACAGGCCCATTCTATCTGGAAACACCATATATTTT CASGDRPILSGNTIYF TRBJ1-3 TRBV5-1 once TRBD1
TGTGCCAGCACCAAAGGGGACAACTATGGCTACACCTTC CASTKGDNYGYTF TRBJ1-2 TRBV6-1 few -
TGTGCCAGCAGCTTAGGCATTCCGGGACAGTTCTACGAGCAGTACTTC CASSLGIPGQFYEQYF TRBJ2-7 TRBV7-9 few TRBD1
TGTGCCAGCAGTTTCCGGGGGCGCGGGCAGCCCCAGCATTTT CASSFRGRGQPQHF TRBJ1-5 TRBV27 - -
TGTGCCTGGAGTCGACAGGGGGCGAATTCACCCCTCCACTTT CAWSRQGANSPLHF TRBJ1-6 TRBV30 - TRBD1
TGCGCCAGCAGCTTGGGATCTGGAAACACCATATATTTT CASSLGSGNTIYF TRBJ1-3 TRBV5-1 - -
TGTGCCAGCAGCTTATGGAACGTGACCGGGGAGCTGTTTTTT CASSLWNVTGELFF TRBJ2-2 TRBV7-6 - -
TGTGCCAGCAGCCGGGAGGGAAGCTCCTATAATTCACCCCTCCACTTT CASSREGSSYNSPLHF TRBJ1-6 TRBV7-8 few -
TGTGCCAGCAGAGCCTTGACTGTTGGAAACACCATATATTTT CASRALTVGNTIYF TRBJ1-3 TRBV6-1 - -
TGTGCCAGCAGCCCTATACACGAGCAGTACTTC CASSPIHEQYF TRBJ2-7 TRBV7-8 once -
TGCGCCAGCAGTGTTACGAGGGGGCCCTACACAGATACGCAGTATTTT CASSVTRGPYTDTQYF TRBJ2-3 TRBV10-1 few TRBD1